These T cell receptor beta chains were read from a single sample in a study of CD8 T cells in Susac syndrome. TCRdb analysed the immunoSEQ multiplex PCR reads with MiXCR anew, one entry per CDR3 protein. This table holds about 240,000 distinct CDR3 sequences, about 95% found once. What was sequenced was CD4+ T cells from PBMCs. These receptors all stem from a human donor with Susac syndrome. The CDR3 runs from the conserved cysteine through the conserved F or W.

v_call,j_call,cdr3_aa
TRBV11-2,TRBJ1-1,CASSWRQGPTEAFF
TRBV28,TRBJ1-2,CASSLSWGAQGYTF
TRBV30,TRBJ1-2,CAWSRTGGANYGYTF
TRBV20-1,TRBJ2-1,CSAPRAGRNNEQFF
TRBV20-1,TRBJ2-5,CSAPKGDLQETQYF
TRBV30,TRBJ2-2,CAWSVRGYTGELFF
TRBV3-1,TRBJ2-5,CASSQVGGQETQYF
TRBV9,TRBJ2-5,CASSVGGGDQETQYF
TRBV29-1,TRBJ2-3,CSVPGVAGGRTDTQYF
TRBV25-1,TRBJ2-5,CASSERRGYYQETQYF
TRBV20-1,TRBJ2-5,CSARDLRLAETQYF
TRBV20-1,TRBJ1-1,CSGGQGRLEAFF
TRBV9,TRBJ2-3,CASSVEAGGADTQYF
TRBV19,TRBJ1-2,CASRGSSYGYTF